A single T cell receptor beta chain is shown here with its context. Its antigen is unidentified. Sequencing was performed with immunoSEQ multiplex PCR; in TCRdb, only in-frame clones are kept and a portion is missing. The table lists about 1,500,000 clones, around 95% of them singletons, with approximately 1.1% in the top ten. The CDR3 consists of 14 residues. Germline-derived CDR1 and CDR2 are KGHSH and LQKENI. This record belongs to a study of shared clonotypes between healthy human individuals. Study outcomes and limitations: Shared clonotypes: about 4.6% naive CD4, under 4% naive CD8, 2.3% memory CD4, 0.4% memory CD8.

The chain couples TRBV18 to TRBJ2-5; 7 positions match TRBD2. Judging by the DNA end, TRBJ2-7 fits better; the J call may be wrong. Sequenced input: naive CD4+ T cells sorted from blood. Specified subset: CD45RA+ positively selected. The receptor's source is a man aged 25-45 years in good health. CDR3 amino acids: CASSPEAGAYEQYF. CDR3 nucleotides: TGTGCCAGCTCACCAGAGGCGGGAGCCTACGAGCAGTACTTC.